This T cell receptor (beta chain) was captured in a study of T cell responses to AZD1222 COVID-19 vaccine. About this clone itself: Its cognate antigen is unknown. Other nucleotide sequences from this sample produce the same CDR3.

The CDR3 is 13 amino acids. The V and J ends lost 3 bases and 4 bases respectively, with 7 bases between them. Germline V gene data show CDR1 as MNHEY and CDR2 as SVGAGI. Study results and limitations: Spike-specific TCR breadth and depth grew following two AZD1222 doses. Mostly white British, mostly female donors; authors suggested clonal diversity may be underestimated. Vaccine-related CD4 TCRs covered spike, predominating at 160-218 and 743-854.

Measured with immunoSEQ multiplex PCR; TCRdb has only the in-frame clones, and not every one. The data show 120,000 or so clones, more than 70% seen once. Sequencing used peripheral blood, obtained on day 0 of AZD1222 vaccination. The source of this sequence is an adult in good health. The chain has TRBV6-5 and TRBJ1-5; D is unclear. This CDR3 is CASSYRGNQPQHF. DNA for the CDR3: TGTGCCAGCAGTTATCGGGGAAATCAGCCCCAGCATTTT.